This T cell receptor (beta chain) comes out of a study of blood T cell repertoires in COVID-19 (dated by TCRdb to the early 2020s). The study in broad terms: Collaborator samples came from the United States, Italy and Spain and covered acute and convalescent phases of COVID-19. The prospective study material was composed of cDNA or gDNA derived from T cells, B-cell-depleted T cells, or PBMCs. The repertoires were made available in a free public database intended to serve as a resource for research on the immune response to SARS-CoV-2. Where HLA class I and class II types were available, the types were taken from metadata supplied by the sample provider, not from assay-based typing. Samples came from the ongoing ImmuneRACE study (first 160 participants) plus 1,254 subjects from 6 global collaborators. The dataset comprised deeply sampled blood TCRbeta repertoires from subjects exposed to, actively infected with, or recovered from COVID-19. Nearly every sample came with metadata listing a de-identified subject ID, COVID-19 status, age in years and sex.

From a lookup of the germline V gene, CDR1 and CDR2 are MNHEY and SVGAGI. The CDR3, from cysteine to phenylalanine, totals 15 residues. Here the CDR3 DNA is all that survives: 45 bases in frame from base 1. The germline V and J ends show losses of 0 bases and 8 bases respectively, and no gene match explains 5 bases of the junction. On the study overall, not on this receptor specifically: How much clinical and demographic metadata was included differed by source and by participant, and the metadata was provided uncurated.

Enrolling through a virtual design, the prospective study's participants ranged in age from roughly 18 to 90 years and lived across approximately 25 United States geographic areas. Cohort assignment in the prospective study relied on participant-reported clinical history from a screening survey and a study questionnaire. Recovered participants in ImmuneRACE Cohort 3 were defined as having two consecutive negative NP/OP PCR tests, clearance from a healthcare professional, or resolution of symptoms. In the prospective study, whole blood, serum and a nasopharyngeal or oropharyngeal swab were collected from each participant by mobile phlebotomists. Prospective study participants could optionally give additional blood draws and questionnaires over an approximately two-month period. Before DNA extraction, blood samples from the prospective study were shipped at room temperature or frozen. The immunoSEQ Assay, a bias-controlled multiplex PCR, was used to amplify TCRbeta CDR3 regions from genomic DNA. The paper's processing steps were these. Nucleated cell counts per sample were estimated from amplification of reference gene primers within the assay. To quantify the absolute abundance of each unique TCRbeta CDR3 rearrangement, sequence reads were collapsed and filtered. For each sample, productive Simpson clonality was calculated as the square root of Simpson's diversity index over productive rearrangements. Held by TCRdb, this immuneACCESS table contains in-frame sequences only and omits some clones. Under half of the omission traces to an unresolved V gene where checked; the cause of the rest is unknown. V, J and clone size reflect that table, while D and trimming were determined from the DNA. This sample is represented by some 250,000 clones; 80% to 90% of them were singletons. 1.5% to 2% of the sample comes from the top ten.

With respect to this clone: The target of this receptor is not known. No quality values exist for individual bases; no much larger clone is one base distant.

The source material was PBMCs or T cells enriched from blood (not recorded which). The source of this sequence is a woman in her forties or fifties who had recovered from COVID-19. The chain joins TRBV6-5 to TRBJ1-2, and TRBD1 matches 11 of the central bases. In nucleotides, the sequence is TGTGCCAGCAGTTACTCGGGACAGGGGGTGAAGGGCTACACCTTC. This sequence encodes CASSYSGQGVKGYTF.